The source of this TCR beta chain is a study of CD4 T cells in relation to SARS-CoV-2 and coronaviruses. Findings and caveats of the study: No crossreactivity against non-spike viral proteins was tested here.

CD4+ T cells from unexposed donors were obtained before the COVID-19 pandemic (2011-2018). CD4+ T cells were isolated from the cells after nine to eleven days of culture. Unexposed-donor CD4+ T cells were probed with SARS-CoV-2 S/N and four cold-coronavirus spikes, cells permitting. Fresh IL-2 medium replaced half the medium on days 3 and 7. As to this clone: Its antigen is unidentified.

CDR1 and CDR2 (germline): MGHDK, SYGVNS. The J segment lost 8 bases and the V segment lost 6 bases, leaving 9 bases of the junction unmatched. CDR3 length: 13 amino acids. Here immunoSEQ multiplex PCR was the method, and the copy in TCRdb shows in-frame clones only, minus some. The data contain roughly 20,000 clones, 76% of them singletons. Sequenced input: CD4+ T cells from PBMCs, cultured in vitro. The rearrangement joins TRBV25-1 to TRBJ1-1; TRBD1 matches 7 bases. The receptor was derived from a human donor in good health. CDR3 in amino acids: CASSVQGKTEAFF. CDR3 bases: TGTGCCAGCAGCGTACAGGGGAAGACGGAAGCTTTCTTT. Together with reference TRBV25-1 and TRBJ1-1, the CDR3 gives the full variable domain: EADIYQTPRYLVIGTGKKITLECSQTMGHDKMYWYQQDPGMELHLIHYSYGVNSTEKGDLSSESTVSRIRTEHFPLTLESARPSHTSQYLCASSVQGKTEAFFGQGTRLTVV.